This T cell receptor beta chain was sequenced for a study of blood T cell repertoires in COVID-19. Study-level background: Sites across the United States, Italy and Spain contributed samples from acute and convalescent COVID-19. The analysed material was cDNA or gDNA that came from T cells, B-cell-depleted T cells, or PBMCs.

The CDR3 extends over 15 amino acids. The ends were cut back, 4 bases at V and 8 bases at J, with 18 bases in the middle. CDR1 and CDR2 from the germline V gene are SGDLS and YYNGEE. Sequencing was performed with immunoSEQ multiplex PCR; in TCRdb, only in-frame clones are kept and a portion is missing. The data hold approximately 97,000 clones, with about nine tenths observed a single time. This sequence was found in a woman in her fifties or sixties with COVID-19, enrolled during active disease. The sequenced material came from peripheral blood. The V call is TRBV9, the J call TRBJ1-4; D remains ambiguous. As DNA, the CDR3 is TGTGCCAGCAGCCCCGGGATTGAGGCGAGGGAAAAACTGTTTTTT. It yields the protein CASSPGIEAREKLFF. The variable domain in full, with the rest retrieved from reference TRBV9 and TRBJ1-4, is DSGVTQTPKHLITATGQRVTLRCSPRSGDLSVYWYQQSLDQGLQFLIQYYNGEERAKGNILERFSAQQFPDLHSELNLSSLELGDSALYFCASSPGIEAREKLFFGSGTQLSVL.